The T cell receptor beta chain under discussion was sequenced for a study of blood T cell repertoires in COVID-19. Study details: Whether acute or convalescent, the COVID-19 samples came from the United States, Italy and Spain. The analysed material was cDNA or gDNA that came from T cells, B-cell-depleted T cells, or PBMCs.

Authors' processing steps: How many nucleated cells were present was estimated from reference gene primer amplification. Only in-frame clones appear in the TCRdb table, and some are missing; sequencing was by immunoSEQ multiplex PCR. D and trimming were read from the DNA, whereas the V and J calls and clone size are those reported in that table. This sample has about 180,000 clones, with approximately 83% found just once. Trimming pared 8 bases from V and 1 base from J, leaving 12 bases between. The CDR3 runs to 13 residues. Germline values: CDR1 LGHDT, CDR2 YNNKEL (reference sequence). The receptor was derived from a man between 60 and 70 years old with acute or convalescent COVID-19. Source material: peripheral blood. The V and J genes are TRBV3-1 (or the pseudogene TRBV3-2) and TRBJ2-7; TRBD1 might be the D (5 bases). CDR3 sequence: CASGGRVSYEQYF. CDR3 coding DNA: TGTGCCAGCGGTGGCAGGGTTTCCTACGAGCAGTACTTC.